The sample holds many counts of the clone carrying this TCR beta chain. Its antigen remains unidentified. The CDR3 extends over 16 amino acids. V dropped 3 bases and J dropped 0 bases, with 15 bases sitting between them. The germline gives CDR1 SGHDN, CDR2 FVKESK. Repertoires were generated with immunoSEQ multiplex PCR, while TCRdb's copy carries only in-frame clones and drops some. The repertoire holds tens of thousands of clones, nearly 70% seen once, with 4.8% in the top ten. This record belongs to a study of CD4+ T cells in melanoma. Whole-study results and caveats: Reportedly, melanoma neoantigen-specific CD4+ T cells showed varied differentiation states. A reported correlation linked neoantigen-specific CD4+ T cells to CD8+, macrophage and B cell function.

The source of this sequence is a human donor with melanoma. V and J are TRBV14 and TRBJ2-7; tentatively, D is TRBD2 (5 bases). Sequencing used tumor tissue. The CDR3 sequence: CASSQSFGEPSYEQYF. Written as DNA, the CDR3 is TGTGCCAGCAGCCAGTCATTTGGGGAGCCCTCCTACGAGCAGTACTTC.